This TCR beta chain was documented in a study of blood T cells in healthy people across ages. Study-level results: Across the age range, TCR beta diversity per million T cells fell in a roughly linear way. Estimates of total diversity, which came from one million sequenced T cells, were considered to be underestimates.

With regard to this clonotype: Its antigen is currently unknown.

The CDR3 loop spans 12 amino acids. Looked up from germline, CDR1 is DFQATT and CDR2 is SNEGSKA (reference sequence). With 4 bases removed from V and 2 bases from J, the gap between germline ends came to 7 bases. Sample-barcoded 5' priming and a J-beta primer mix drove a second PCR of about 6 to 12 cycles. Each cDNA molecule carried a tag from a template-switch adaptor that contained 12 random nucleotides. From the 5' RACE reads, TCRdb called clonotypes with MiXCR, one entry per CDR3 protein. The sample holds more than 1 million distinct CDR3 sequences, over 35% seen once. This TCR was sampled from an older woman in good health. Sequencing used blood. The chain joins TRBV20-1 to TRBJ2-3, with D perhaps matching TRBD1 (5 bases). The CDR3 DNA sequence: TGCAGTGCTACACAGGACACAGATACGCAGTATTTT. It specifies CSATQDTDTQYF.